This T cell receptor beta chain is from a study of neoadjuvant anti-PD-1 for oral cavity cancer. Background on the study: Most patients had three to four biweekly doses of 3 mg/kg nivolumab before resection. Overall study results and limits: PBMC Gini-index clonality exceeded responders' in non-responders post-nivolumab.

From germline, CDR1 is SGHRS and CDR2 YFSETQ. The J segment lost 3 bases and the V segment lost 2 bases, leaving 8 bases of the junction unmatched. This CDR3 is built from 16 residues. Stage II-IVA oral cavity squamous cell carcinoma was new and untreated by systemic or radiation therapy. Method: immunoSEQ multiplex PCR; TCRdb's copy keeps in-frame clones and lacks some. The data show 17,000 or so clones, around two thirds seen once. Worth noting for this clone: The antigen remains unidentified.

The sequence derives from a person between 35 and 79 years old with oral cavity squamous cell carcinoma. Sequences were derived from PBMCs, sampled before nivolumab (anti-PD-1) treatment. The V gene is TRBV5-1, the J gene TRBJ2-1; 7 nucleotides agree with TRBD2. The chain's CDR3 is CASSFGVRELYNEQFF. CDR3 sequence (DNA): TGCGCCAGCAGCTTTGGAGTGCGGGAGCTCTACAATGAGCAGTTCTTC.